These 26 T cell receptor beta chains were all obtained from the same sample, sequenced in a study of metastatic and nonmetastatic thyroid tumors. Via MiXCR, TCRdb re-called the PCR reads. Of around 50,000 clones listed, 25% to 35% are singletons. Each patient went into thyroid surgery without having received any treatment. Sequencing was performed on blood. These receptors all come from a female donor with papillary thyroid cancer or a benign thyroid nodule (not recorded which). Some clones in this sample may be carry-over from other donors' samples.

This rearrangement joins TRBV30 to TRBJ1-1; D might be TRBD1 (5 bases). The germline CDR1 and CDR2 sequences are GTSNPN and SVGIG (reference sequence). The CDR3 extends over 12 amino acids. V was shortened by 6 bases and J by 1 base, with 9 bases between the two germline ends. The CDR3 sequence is CACTRGNTEAFF. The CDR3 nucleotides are TGTGCCTGCACTAGGGGGAACACTGAAGCTTTCTTT. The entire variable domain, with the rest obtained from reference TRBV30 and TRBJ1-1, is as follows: SQTIHQWPATLVQPVGSPLSLECTVEGTSNPNLYWYRQAAGRGLQLLFYSVGIGQISSEVPQNLSASRPQDRQFILSSKKLLLSDSGFYLCACTRGNTEAFFGQGTRLTVV.

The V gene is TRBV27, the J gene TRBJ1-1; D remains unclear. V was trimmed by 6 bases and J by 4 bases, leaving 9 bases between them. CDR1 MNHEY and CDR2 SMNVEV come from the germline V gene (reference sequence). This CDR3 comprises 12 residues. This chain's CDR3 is CASRWRSTEAFF. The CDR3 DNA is TGTGCCAGCAGATGGAGGAGCACTGAAGCTTTCTTT.

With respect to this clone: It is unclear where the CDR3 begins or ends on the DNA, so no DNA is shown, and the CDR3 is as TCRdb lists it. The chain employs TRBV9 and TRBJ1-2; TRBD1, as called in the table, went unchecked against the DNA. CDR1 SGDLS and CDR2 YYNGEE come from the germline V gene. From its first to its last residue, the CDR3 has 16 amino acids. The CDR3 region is CASSVGQDRVYYGCTF.

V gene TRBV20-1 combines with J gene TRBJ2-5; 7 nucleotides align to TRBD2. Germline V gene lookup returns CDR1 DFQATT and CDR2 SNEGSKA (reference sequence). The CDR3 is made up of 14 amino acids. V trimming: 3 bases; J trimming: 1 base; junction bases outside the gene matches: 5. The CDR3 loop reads CSASYAGVQETQYF. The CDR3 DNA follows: TGCAGTGCTAGTTACGCGGGGGTCCAAGAGACCCAGTACTTC.

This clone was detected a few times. The chain's CDR3 is CASSEGTGGNSPLHF. The CDR3 DNA reads TGTGCCAGCAGTGAAGGGACAGGGGGCAATTCACCCCTCCACTTT. The V call is TRBV6-1, the J call TRBJ1-6; TRBD1 matches 11 bases. Germline assignment: CDR1 MNHNS and CDR2 SASEGT. J was trimmed by 7 bases and V by 1 base; bases with no gene match: 0. This CDR3 contains 15 residues.

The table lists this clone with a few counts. The CDR3 DNA sequence: TGTGCCAGTAGTGCTACAGGGATGTCTATGGGGCAGTACTTC. Encoded protein: CASSATGMSMGQYF. V is TRBV19 and J is TRBJ2-7; possibly TRBD1 for D (6 bases). Trimming removed 5 bases from V and 9 bases from J, with 20 bases in between. Germline V gene lookup returns CDR1 LNHDA and CDR2 SQIVND (reference sequence). The length of the CDR3 is 14 residues.

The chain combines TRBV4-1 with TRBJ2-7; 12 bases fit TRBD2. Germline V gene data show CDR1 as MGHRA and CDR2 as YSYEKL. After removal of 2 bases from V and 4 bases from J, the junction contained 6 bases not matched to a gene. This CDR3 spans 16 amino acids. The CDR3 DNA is TGCGCCAGCAGCCAAATCCGTCTAGCGGGAGGGTACGAGCAGTACTTC. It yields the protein CASSQIRLAGGYEQYF.

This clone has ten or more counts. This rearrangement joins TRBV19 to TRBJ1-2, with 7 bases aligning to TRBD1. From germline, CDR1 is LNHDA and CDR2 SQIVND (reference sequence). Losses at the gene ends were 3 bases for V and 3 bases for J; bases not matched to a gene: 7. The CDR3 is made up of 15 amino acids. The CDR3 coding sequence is TGTGCCAGTAGTATCCCTGAAGACAGGGACTATGGCTACACCTTC. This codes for CASSIPEDRDYGYTF.

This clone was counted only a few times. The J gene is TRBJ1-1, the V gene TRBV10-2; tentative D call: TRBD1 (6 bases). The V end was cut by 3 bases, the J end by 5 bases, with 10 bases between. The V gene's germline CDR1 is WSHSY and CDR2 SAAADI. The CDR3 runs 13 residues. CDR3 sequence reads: CASSDWRGTEAFF. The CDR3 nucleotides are TGCGCCAGCAGTGACTGGAGGGGGACTGAAGCTTTCTTT.

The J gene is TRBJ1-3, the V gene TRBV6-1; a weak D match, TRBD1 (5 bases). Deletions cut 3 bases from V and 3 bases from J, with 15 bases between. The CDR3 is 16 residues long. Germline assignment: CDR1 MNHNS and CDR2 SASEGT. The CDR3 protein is CASSDGWGGGGNTIYF. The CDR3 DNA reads TGTGCCAGCAGTGACGGCTGGGGCGGGGGTGGAAACACCATATATTTT.

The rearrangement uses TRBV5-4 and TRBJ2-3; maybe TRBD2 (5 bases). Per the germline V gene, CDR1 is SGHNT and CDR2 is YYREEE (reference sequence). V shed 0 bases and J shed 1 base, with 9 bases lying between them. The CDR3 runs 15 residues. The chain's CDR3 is CASSLVGLGTDTQYF. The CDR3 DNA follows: TGTGCCAGCAGCTTGGTAGGACTCGGCACAGATACGCAGTATTTT.

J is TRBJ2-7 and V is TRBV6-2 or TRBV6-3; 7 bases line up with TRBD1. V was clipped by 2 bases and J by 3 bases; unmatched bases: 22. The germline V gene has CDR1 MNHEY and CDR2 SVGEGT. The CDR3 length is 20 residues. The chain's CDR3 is CASSYVNRGTETPEVYEQYF. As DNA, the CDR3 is TGTGCCAGCAGTTACGTCAACCGTGGGACAGAAACTCCGGAGGTCTACGAGCAGTACTTC.

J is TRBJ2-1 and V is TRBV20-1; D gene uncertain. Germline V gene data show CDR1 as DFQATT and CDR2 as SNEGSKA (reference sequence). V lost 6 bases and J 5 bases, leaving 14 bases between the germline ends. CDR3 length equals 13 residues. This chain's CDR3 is CSAPIFGHNEQFF. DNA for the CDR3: TGCAGTGCCCCCATTTTCGGCCACAATGAGCAGTTCTTC.

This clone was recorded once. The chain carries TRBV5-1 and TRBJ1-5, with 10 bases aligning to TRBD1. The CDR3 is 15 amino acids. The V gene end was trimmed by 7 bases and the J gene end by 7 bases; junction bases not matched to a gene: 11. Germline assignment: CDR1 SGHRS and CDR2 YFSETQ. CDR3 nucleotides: TGCGCCAGCGCTCCCGGGACAGGGGCTTCGCAGCCCCAGCATTTT. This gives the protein CASAPGTGASQPQHF.

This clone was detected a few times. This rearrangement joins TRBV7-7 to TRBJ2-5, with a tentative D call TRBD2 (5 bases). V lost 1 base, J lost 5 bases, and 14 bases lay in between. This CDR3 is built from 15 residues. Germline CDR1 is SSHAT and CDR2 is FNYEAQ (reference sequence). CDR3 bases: TGTGCCAGCAGCTTAGAAGGCCGGGAATTGGAGACCCAGTACTTC. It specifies CASSLEGRELETQYF.

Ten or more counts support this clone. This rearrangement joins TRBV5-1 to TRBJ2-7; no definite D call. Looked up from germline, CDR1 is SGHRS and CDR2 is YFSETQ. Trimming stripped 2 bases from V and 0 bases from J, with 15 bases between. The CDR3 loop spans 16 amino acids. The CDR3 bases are TGCGCCAGCAGCTTAAATAGGAGTCCTAGCTCCTACGAGCAGTACTTC. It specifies CASSLNRSPSSYEQYF.

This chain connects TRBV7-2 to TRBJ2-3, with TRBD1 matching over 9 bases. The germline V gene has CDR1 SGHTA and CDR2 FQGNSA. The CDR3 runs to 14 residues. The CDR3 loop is CATGGPFSTDTQYF. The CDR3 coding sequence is TGTGCTACAGGGGGCCCATTTAGCACAGATACGCAGTATTTT.

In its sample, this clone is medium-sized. In DNA form, the CDR3 reads TGTGCCAGCAGTTTTTTAAGACAGTTTTCCTACAATGAGCAGTTCTTC. Translation gives CASSFLRQFSYNEQFF. This chain uses TRBV28 with TRBJ2-1; the D gene is possibly TRBD1 (5 bases). Germline V gene sequence: CDR1 MDHEN, CDR2 SYDVKM. Trimming removed 3 bases from V and 1 base from J, with 13 bases in between. There are 16 residues in the CDR3.

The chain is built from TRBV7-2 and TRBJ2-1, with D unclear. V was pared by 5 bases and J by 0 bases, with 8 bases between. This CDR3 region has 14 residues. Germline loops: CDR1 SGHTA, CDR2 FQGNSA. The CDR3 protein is CASSPDSSYNEQFF. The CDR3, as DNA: TGTGCCAGCAGCCCAGATAGCTCCTACAATGAGCAGTTCTTC.

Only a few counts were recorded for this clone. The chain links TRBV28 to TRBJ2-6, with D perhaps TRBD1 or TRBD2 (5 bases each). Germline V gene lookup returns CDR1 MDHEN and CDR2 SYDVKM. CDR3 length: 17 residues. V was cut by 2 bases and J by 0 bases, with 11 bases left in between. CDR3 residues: CASSLGDRGSGANVLTF. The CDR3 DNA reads TGTGCCAGCAGTTTAGGGGACCGAGGCTCTGGGGCCAACGTCCTGACTTTC.

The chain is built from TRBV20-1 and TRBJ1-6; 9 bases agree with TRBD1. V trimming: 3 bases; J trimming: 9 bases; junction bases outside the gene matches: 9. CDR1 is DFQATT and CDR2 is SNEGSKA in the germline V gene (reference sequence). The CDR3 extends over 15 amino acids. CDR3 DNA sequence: TGCAGTGCTAGGGGGGACAGGGCCGATTTTTCACCCCTCCACTTT. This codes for CSARGDRADFSPLHF.

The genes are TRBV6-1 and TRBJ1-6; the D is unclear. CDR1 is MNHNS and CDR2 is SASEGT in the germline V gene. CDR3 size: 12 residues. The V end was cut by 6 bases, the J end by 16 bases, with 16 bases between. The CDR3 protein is CASRPTGPLLHF. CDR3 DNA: TGTGCCAGCAGACCGACCGGGCCCCTACTCCACTTT.

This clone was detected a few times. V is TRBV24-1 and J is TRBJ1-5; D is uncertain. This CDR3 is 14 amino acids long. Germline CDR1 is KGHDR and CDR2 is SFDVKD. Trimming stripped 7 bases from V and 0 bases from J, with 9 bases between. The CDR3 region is CATSGADSNQPQHF. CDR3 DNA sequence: TGTGCCACCAGCGGCGCCGATAGCAATCAGCCCCAGCATTTT.

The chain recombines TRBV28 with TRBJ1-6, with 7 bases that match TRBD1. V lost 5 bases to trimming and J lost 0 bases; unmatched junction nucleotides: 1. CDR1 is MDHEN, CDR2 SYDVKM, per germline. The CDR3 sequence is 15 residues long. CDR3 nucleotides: TGTGCCAGCAGTGGGACAGACTCCTATAATTCACCCCTCCACTTT. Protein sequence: CASSGTDSYNSPLHF.

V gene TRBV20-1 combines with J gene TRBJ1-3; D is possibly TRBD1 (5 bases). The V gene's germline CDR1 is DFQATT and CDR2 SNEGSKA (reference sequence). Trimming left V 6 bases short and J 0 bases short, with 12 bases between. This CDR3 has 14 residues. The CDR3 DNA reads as TGCAGTGCCGCTGACAGAATCTCTGGAAACACCATATATTTT. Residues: CSAADRISGNTIYF.

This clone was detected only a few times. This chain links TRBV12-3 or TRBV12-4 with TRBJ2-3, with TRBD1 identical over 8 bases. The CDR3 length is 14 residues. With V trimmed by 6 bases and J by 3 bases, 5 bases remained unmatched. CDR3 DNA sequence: TGTGCCAGCAGATGGACAGGGATGACAGATACGCAGTATTTT. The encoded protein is CASRWTGMTDTQYF.